The rows below give T cell receptor beta chains drawn from one sample of a study of T-cell reconstitution after alpha-beta-depleted transplantation in children. Via MiXCR, TCRdb re-called the PCR reads, giving one row per CDR3 protein. The sample has some 500,000 distinct CDR3 sequences, 15% to 20% seen once. Specimen: PBMCs from the stem cell graft donor, collected from the stem cell graft. The source of these receptors is a human donor who donated a stem cell graft to a child with acute lymphoblastic leukemia. The CDR3 runs from the conserved cysteine through the conserved F or W. The order of the fields is J gene, CDR3 length, V gene, D gene, clone size, CDR3 DNA, CDR3 protein. D genes are given only for firm matches. The size entry is marked missing in some rows and otherwise reads once, few, many or a size class.

j_call: TRBJ2-5
cdr3_length: 14
v_call: TRBV14
d_call: -
clone_size: few
cdr3_nt: TGTGCCAGCAGCCAAGAAGGGGGGAGGGAGACCCAGTACTTC
cdr3_aa: CASSQEGGRETQYF

j_call: TRBJ2-7
cdr3_length: 12
v_call: TRBV27
d_call: -
clone_size: few
cdr3_nt: TGTGCCAGCAGAGGGGCTGGCTACGAGCAGTACTTC
cdr3_aa: CASRGAGYEQYF

j_call: TRBJ2-3
cdr3_length: 13
v_call: TRBV12-3/TRBV12-4
d_call: -
clone_size: few
cdr3_nt: TGTGCCAGCAGCCGCGACCCCACAGATACGCAGTATTTT
cdr3_aa: CASSRDPTDTQYF

j_call: TRBJ2-2
cdr3_length: 15
v_call: TRBV29-1
d_call: -
clone_size: few
cdr3_nt: TGCAGCGTTGAGGGGCTAGCCGGGAGCACCGGGGAGCTGTTTTTT
cdr3_aa: CSVEGLAGSTGELFF

j_call: TRBJ2-7
cdr3_length: 14
v_call: TRBV5-1
d_call: -
clone_size: -
cdr3_nt: TGCGCCAGCAGCTCTGGGACGTTCTCCTACGAGCAGTACTTC
cdr3_aa: CASSSGTFSYEQYF

j_call: TRBJ2-2
cdr3_length: 16
v_call: TRBV7-7
d_call: TRBD1
clone_size: few
cdr3_nt: TGTGCCAGCAGCTTAGAGGGCAGGGGGCGAAACGGGGAGCTGTTTTTT
cdr3_aa: CASSLEGRGRNGELFF

j_call: TRBJ2-5
cdr3_length: 12
v_call: TRBV10-3
d_call: -
clone_size: -
cdr3_nt: TGTGCCATCGGTGCTGGGGGAGAGACCCAGTACTTC
cdr3_aa: CAIGAGGETQYF

j_call: TRBJ2-7
cdr3_length: 13
v_call: TRBV21-1
d_call: -
clone_size: -
cdr3_nt: TGTGCCAGCAGCAAAGATGACAGATACGAGCAGTACTTC
cdr3_aa: CASSKDDRYEQYF

j_call: TRBJ1-5
cdr3_length: 13
v_call: TRBV25-1
d_call: -
clone_size: -
cdr3_nt: TGTGCCAGCAGTGAACAAAACAATCAGCCCCAGCATTTT
cdr3_aa: CASSEQNNQPQHF

j_call: TRBJ2-7
cdr3_length: 16
v_call: TRBV6-2/TRBV6-3
d_call: TRBD1
clone_size: -
cdr3_nt: TGTGCCAGCACCAACCATGGTGGACAGGGGTTCTACGAGCAGTACTTC
cdr3_aa: CASTNHGGQGFYEQYF

j_call: TRBJ2-7
cdr3_length: 12
v_call: TRBV2
d_call: -
clone_size: -
cdr3_nt: TGTGCTACGGGGCAGTTTACCTACGAGCAGTACTTC
cdr3_aa: CATGQFTYEQYF

j_call: TRBJ2-1
cdr3_length: 17
v_call: TRBV5-1
d_call: -
clone_size: -
cdr3_nt: TGCGCCAGCAGCCCGGGACTAAGAGGACCAGGGGACGCTGAGCAGTTCTTC
cdr3_aa: CASSPGLRGPGDAEQFF

j_call: TRBJ2-5
cdr3_length: 16
v_call: TRBV5-6
d_call: -
clone_size: few
cdr3_nt: TGTGCCAGCAAGAGGGAGACATGGCGGGGACAAGAGACCCAGTACTTC
cdr3_aa: CASKRETWRGQETQYF

j_call: TRBJ2-1
cdr3_length: 13
v_call: TRBV24-1
d_call: TRBD1
clone_size: -
cdr3_nt: TGTGCCACCAGGGACAGGGCTGGTCATGAGCAGTTCTTC
cdr3_aa: CATRDRAGHEQFF

j_call: TRBJ1-1
cdr3_length: 14
v_call: TRBV25-1
d_call: -
clone_size: few
cdr3_nt: TGTGCCAGCAGTGAATACCCCGGTGGTAGTGAAGCTTTCTTT
cdr3_aa: CASSEYPGGSEAFF

j_call: TRBJ2-1
cdr3_length: 16
v_call: TRBV4-1
d_call: -
clone_size: few
cdr3_nt: TGCGCCAGCAGCCTGGGACTCCCCCTCTCCTACAATGAGCAGTTCTTC
cdr3_aa: CASSLGLPLSYNEQFF

j_call: TRBJ2-7
cdr3_length: 14
v_call: TRBV7-3
d_call: TRBD1
clone_size: -
cdr3_nt: TGTGCCAGCAGCTGGCTGACAGGGCCCTACGAGCAGTACTTC
cdr3_aa: CASSWLTGPYEQYF

j_call: TRBJ2-1
cdr3_length: 14
v_call: TRBV27
d_call: -
clone_size: -
cdr3_nt: TGTGCCAGCAGTTACGTAGCCCGCTACAATGAGCAGTTCTTC
cdr3_aa: CASSYVARYNEQFF

j_call: TRBJ2-7
cdr3_length: 14
v_call: TRBV3-1
d_call: TRBD2
clone_size: -
cdr3_nt: TGTGCCAGCAGCCAAGGCAGCGGGATCTACGAGCAGTACTTC
cdr3_aa: CASSQGSGIYEQYF

j_call: TRBJ1-1
cdr3_length: 13
v_call: TRBV6-1
d_call: -
clone_size: few
cdr3_nt: TGTGCCAGCAGTCAACTTGTCCACACTGAAGCTTTCTTT
cdr3_aa: CASSQLVHTEAFF

j_call: TRBJ2-7
cdr3_length: 14
v_call: TRBV5-1
d_call: -
clone_size: few
cdr3_nt: TGCGCCAGCAGTCAAAGGAGCGCAAGCTACGAGCAGTACTTC
cdr3_aa: CASSQRSASYEQYF

j_call: TRBJ2-2
cdr3_length: 16
v_call: TRBV13
d_call: TRBD1
clone_size: few
cdr3_nt: TGTGCCAGCAGCACCCCGGGACAGGGGTACCCCGGGGAGCTGTTTTTT
cdr3_aa: CASSTPGQGYPGELFF

j_call: TRBJ2-7
cdr3_length: 15
v_call: TRBV3-1
d_call: TRBD2
clone_size: -
cdr3_nt: TGTGCCAGCAGCCAAGGGACTAGCGCACCCTACGAGCAGTACTTC
cdr3_aa: CASSQGTSAPYEQYF

j_call: TRBJ2-7
cdr3_length: 16
v_call: TRBV11-1
d_call: -
clone_size: few
cdr3_nt: TGTGCCAGCAGACCCTCCGGCAGTATAGGCACCTACGAGCAGTACTTC
cdr3_aa: CASRPSGSIGTYEQYF

j_call: TRBJ2-1
cdr3_length: 12
v_call: TRBV5-1
d_call: -
clone_size: -
cdr3_nt: TGCGCCAGCAGCTCCGGTGGGCGGGAAGGGTTCTTC
cdr3_aa: CASSSGGREGFF

j_call: TRBJ1-5
cdr3_length: 15
v_call: TRBV4-1
d_call: -
clone_size: few
cdr3_nt: TGCGCCAGCACGACTCGTCTCTATAGCAATCAGCCCCAGCATTTT
cdr3_aa: CASTTRLYSNQPQHF

j_call: TRBJ2-1
cdr3_length: 15
v_call: TRBV5-1
d_call: -
clone_size: few
cdr3_nt: TGCGCCAGCAGCACACGATCCTCTGCTACGAATGAGCAGTTCTTC
cdr3_aa: CASSTRSSATNEQFF

j_call: TRBJ1-1
cdr3_length: 14
v_call: TRBV18
d_call: -
clone_size: few
cdr3_nt: TGTGCCAGCTCACCACTGGGGTTGAACACTGAAGCTTTCTTT
cdr3_aa: CASSPLGLNTEAFF

j_call: TRBJ2-1
cdr3_length: 18
v_call: TRBV27
d_call: -
clone_size: many
cdr3_nt: TGTGCCAGCAGTTTATCCCCACAGGGTAGAATATCCTACAATGAGCAGTTCTTC
cdr3_aa: CASSLSPQGRISYNEQFF